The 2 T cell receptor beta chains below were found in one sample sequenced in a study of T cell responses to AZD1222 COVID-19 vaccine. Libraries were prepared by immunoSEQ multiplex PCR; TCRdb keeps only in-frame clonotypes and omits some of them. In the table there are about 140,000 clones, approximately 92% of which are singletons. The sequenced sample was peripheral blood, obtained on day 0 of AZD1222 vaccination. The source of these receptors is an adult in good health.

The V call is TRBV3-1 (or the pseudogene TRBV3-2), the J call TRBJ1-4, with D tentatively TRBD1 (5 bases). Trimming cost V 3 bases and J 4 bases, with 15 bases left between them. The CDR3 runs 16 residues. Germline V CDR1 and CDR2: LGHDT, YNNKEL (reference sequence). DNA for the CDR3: TGTGCCAGCAGCCAGACCAAGGGGTCTTATAATGAAAAACTGTTTTTT. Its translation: CASSQTKGSYNEKLFF.

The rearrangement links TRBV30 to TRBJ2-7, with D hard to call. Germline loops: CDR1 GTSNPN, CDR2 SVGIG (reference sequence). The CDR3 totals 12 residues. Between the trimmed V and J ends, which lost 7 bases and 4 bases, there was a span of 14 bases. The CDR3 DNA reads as TGTGCCTTGCAGGTAGGGTCGTACGAGCAGTACTTC. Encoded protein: CALQVGSYEQYF.